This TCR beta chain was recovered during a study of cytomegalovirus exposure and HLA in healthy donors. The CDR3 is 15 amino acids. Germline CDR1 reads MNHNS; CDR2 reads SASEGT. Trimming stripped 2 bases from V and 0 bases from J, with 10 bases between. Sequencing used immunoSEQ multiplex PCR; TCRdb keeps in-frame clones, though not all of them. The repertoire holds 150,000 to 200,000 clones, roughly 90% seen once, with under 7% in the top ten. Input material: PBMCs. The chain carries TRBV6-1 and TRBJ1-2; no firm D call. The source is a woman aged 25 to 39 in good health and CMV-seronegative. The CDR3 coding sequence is TGTGCCAGCAGTGAAAGAAGAGTAGCTAACTATGGCTACACCTTC. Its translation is CASSERRVANYGYTF.